This is a list of T cell receptor beta chains from one sample in a study of molecular identifiers for immune sequencing clone quantification. MiXCR, run by TCRdb on the PCR reads, gives a single entry per CDR3 protein. The sample has around 470,000 distinct CDR3 sequences, about 22% seen once. Specimen: naive CD8+ T cells from blood, with Jurkat cell RNA spiked in. These receptors were obtained from a human donor in good health. Some libraries in this study had Jurkat cell RNA spiked in. Each CDR3 is given with its conserved first and last residue.

cdr3_length	v_call	j_call	cdr3_aa
15	TRBV5-6	TRBJ2-7	CASSLAGQGDFEQYF
13	TRBV29-1	TRBJ1-1	CSVPGQVGTEAFF
11	TRBV7-9	TRBJ1-2	CASSINYGYTF
15	TRBV6-5	TRBJ1-1	CASSYSGDGGTEAFF
14	TRBV3-1	TRBJ1-5	CASSYAPGNQPQHF
14	TRBV19	TRBJ2-1	CASSIGAGLEEQFF
14	TRBV10-2	TRBJ1-1	CASSERGLNTEAFF
16	TRBV27	TRBJ2-3	CASSPSLGTSTDTQYF
14	TRBV15	TRBJ1-1	CATSRDPVNTEAFF
15	TRBV4-1	TRBJ2-3	CASSQIGRGDDTQYF
20	TRBV7-9	TRBJ1-6	CASSLGTDELPSSYNSPLHF
14	TRBV7-9	TRBJ1-2	CASSLDYAYYGYTF
14	TRBV6-5	TRBJ2-5	CASLGGGDEETQYF
15	TRBV7-2	TRBJ2-4	CASSFAETPKNIQYF
14	TRBV20-1	TRBJ1-5	CSARGDSSNQPQHF
15	TRBV7-9	TRBJ2-2	CASSFVPGDTGELFF
13	TRBV4-1	TRBJ1-4	CASSDGRNEKLFF
16	TRBV27	TRBJ2-7	CASSSRVQGEFDEQYF
16	TRBV19	TRBJ1-1	CASSMGTRGVNTEAFF
15	TRBV14	TRBJ2-6	CASSRGISGANVLTF
16	TRBV5-6	TRBJ2-5	CASRSPFGAGGETQYF
14	TRBV12-3/TRBV12-4	TRBJ1-5	CASSLGGLHQPQHF
12	TRBV28	TRBJ2-3	CASSGRTDTQYF
13	TRBV5-1	TRBJ2-7	CARSLIRGYEQYF
16	TRBV15	TRBJ1-5	CATSRDRLGNNQPQHF
16	TRBV2	TRBJ2-5	CASSATHRDLQETQYF
18	TRBV19	TRBJ2-1	CASSIGTSGSWSHNEQFF
17	TRBV28	TRBJ2-3	CASSTGEEGGRADTQYF
16	TRBV4-3	TRBJ2-1	CASSQELGASVNEQFF
13	TRBV10-3	TRBJ2-7	CAISEPGTYEQYF
14	TRBV19	TRBJ2-3	CASRRREYADTQYF
14	TRBV7-9	TRBJ2-7	CASSRQEFSYEQYF
12	TRBV19	TRBJ2-7	CASSPGSYVQYF
16	TRBV5-4	TRBJ1-1	CASSPTMGLGRTEAFF
15	TRBV9	TRBJ2-7	CASSVVDIPGGEQYF
15	TRBV30	TRBJ2-4	CAWGGLALAKNIQYF
16	TRBV28	TRBJ1-1	CASSLSGFEIVTGAFF
16	TRBV7-6	TRBJ1-6	CASSLDDRGISSPLHF
15	TRBV4-3	TRBJ2-5	CASSQDVQGGETQYF
13	TRBV11-3	TRBJ2-3	CASRGLGTDTQYF
12	TRBV5-1	TRBJ2-7	CASSLAGAEQYF
12	TRBV13	TRBJ2-1	CASSTSGTGQFF
15	TRBV7-6	TRBJ2-5	CASSLEAGGLETQYF
14	TRBV3-1	TRBJ1-5	CASSQRDDAQGVHF
16	TRBV20-1	TRBJ1-2	CSARVTKNRGTLDYTF
16	TRBV12-3/TRBV12-4	TRBJ2-2	CASSSIGREINGELFF